Here is one T cell receptor beta chain with its context. The authors ran a second PCR of 7 to 11 cycles using a sample-barcoded 5' primer and a J-beta primer mix. TCRdb re-called the 5' RACE reads through MiXCR, storing one row per CDR3 protein. This sample has roughly 1.9 million distinct CDR3 sequences; roughly two fifths occur once, and the top ten carry roughly 24%. Per the germline V gene, CDR1 is DFQATT and CDR2 is SNEGSKA (reference sequence). V gave up 1 base and J gave up 7 bases, with 20 bases separating them. This CDR3 has 15 residues. The data derive from a study of blood T cells in healthy people across ages.

This chain connects TRBV20-1 to TRBJ2-7, with D perhaps TRBD1 (5 bases). Sequencing was performed on blood. The origin of this receptor is a human donor in good health. In nucleotides, the CDR3 is TGCAGTGCTAGAGGCAGGGTGGGCGGAGCCTGGGAGCAGTACTTC. Its translation: CSARGRVGGAWEQYF.